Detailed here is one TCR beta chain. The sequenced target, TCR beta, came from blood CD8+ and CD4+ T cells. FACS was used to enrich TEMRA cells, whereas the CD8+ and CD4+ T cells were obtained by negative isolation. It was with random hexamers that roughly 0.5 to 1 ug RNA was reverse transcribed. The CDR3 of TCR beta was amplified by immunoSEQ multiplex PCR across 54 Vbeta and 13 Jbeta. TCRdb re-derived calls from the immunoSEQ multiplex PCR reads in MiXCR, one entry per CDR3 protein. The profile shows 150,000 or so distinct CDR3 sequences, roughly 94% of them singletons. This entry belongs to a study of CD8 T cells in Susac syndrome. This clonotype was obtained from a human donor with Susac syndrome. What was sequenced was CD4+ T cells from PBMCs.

DNA for the CDR3: TGTGCCAGCAGCCAAGATCTCTACGCCTCATCACCCCTCCACTTT. Its protein product is CASSQDLYASSPLHF. The V call is TRBV4-2, the J call TRBJ1-6; D ambiguous. Trimming took 0 bases from V and 10 from J, leaving 13 bases between them. The CDR3 has 15 amino acids. CDR1 is LGHNA, CDR2 YNFKEQ, per germline.